The present entry profiles one TCR beta chain with its context. Its cognate antigen is unknown. Germline trimming cut 5 bases from V and 4 bases from J; bases unmatched to any gene: 18. Per germline, CDR1 SGHAT and CDR2 FQNNGV. This CDR3 spans 20 amino acids. As the method for making TCR beta libraries, quantitative 5'-RACE with molecular barcodes was used. TCRdb reprocessed the 5' RACE reads via MiXCR and lists one record per CDR3 protein. The sample consists of fewer than 450,000 distinct CDR3 sequences, roughly 15% of them appearing once. The entry originates in a study of CD8 T cells in ankylosing spondylitis. Study results and caveats: For ankylosing spondylitis blood, a TCR beta motif of roughly 8 highly homologous variants appeared characteristic. Existing reports had already noted some motif variants in reactive arthritis synovial fluid and blood. Disease-linked clones reportedly showed significant enrichment in matched ankylosing spondylitis synovial fluid. The disease-linked clones had a CD8+ phenotype and low blood frequencies.

The material sequenced was blood, either unsorted or a sorted T cell fraction (not recorded which). V is TRBV11-2 and J is TRBJ2-1; 12 bases align to TRBD2. The source of this sequence is a male donor with ankylosing spondylitis. Here the CDR3 reads CASSQTPGLAGNMRYNEQFF. For the CDR3, the DNA is TGTGCCAGCAGCCAGACCCCGGGACTAGCGGGTAATATGAGGTACAATGAGCAGTTCTTC.